This TCR beta chain was captured in a study of OX40 agonist ivuxolimab in advanced cancers. At the level of the study: Participants averaged roughly 57 years of age (range roughly 23 to 85) and were roughly 80% male.

At baseline, cycle 4 day 1, and cycle 7 day 1, blood was sampled. A remark on this clone: Its antigen remains unknown.

Whole-study findings and limits: CD8+ T cells were the subset that, on average, had more expanded clones than CD4+.

The CDR3 spans 15 residues. Germline CDR1 reads MDHEN; CDR2 reads SYDVKM. J gave up 4 bases and V 4 bases, and 5 bases lay outside the gene matches. The repertoire was sequenced with immunoSEQ multiplex PCR; TCRdb's copy has only in-frame clones and lacks some. The sample carries about 15,000 clones, roughly 87% recorded once. The input for sequencing was CD4+ or CD8+ T cells sorted from blood, taken in a trial of the OX40 agonist ivuxolimab. The TCR comes from an adult with an advanced solid tumor such as melanoma, head and neck, liver or kidney cancer. V and J are TRBV28 and TRBJ2-1; 9 positions agree with TRBD2. CDR3 region: CASSWAGGTYNEQFF. Here the CDR3 DNA reads TGTGCCAGCAGTTGGGCGGGGGGGACGTACAATGAGCAGTTCTTC.